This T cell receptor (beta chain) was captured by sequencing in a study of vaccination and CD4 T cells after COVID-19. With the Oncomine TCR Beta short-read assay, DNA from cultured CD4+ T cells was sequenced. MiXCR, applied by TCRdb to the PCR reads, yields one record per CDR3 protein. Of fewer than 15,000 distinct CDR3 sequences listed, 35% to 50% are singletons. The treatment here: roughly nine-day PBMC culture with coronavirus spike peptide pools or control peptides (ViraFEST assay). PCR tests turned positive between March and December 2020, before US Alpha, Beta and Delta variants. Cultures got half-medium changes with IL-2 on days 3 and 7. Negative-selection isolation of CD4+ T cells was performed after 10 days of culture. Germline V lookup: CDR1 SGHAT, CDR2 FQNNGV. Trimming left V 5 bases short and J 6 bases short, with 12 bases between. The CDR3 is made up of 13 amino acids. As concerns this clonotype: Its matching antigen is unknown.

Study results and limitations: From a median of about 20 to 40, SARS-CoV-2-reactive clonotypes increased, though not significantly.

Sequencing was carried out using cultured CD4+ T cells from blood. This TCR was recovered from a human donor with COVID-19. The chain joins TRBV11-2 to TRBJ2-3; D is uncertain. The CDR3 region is CASSLFEGDTQYF. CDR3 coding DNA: TGTGCCAGCAGCCTTTTCGAAGGGGATACGCAGTATTTT.